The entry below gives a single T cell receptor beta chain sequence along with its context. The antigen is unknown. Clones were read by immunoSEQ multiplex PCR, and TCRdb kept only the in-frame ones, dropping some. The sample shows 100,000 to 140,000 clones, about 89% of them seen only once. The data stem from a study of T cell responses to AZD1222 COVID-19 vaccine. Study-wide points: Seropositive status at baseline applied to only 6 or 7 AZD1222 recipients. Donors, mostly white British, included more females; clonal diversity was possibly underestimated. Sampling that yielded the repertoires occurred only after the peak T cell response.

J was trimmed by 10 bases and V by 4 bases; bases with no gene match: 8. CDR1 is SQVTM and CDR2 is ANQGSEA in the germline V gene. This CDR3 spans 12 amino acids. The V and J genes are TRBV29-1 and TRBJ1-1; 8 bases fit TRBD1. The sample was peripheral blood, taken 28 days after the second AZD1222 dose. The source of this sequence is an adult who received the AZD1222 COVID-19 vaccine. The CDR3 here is CSVAGQGPGAFF. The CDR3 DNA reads TGCAGCGTTGCCGGACAGGGTCCAGGAGCTTTCTTT.